Listed below are T cell receptor beta chains from one sample, sequenced in a study of OX40 agonist ivuxolimab in advanced cancers. Produced via immunoSEQ multiplex PCR; TCRdb's table is partial and in-frame only. In the table there are roughly 76,000 clones, 84% of which are singletons. The sequences come from CD4+ or CD8+ T cells sorted from blood, collected in a trial of the OX40 agonist ivuxolimab. The receptors originated from an adult with an advanced solid tumor such as melanoma, head and neck, liver or kidney cancer. CDR3s include the opening cysteine and the closing phenylalanine or tryptophan. The D gene is left open where the match is weak.

v_gene	d_gene	j_gene	CDR3aa
TRBV6-5	TRBD1	TRBJ1-5	CASSLQGNNQPQHF
TRBV6-6	.	TRBJ2-3	CASSLILPDTQYF
TRBV6-1	.	TRBJ2-1	CASTTSRSTYNEQFF
TRBV15	.	TRBJ1-1	CATSSPRGLGDTEAFF
TRBV15	TRBD1	TRBJ1-5	CATSRARTGPNQPQHF
TRBV10-1	.	TRBJ2-1	CASSDEGFHEQFF
TRBV4-3	TRBD1	TRBJ1-1	CASSQDPQGGNTEAFF
TRBV18	.	TRBJ1-1	CASSPSFGNTEAFF
TRBV28	TRBD1	TRBJ1-5	CASGTDNQPQHF
TRBV6-6	.	TRBJ1-6	CASTQETRIPLHF
TRBV7-2	.	TRBJ2-1	CASSSRWGAVGQFF
TRBV10-3	.	TRBJ1-1	CASAGAAYTEAFF
TRBV5-1	.	TRBJ1-3	CASSPDGPASGNTIYF
TRBV7-9	TRBD2	TRBJ2-1	CASSFEWREVGYNEQFF
TRBV25-1	.	TRBJ1-6	CASGWDSPLHF
TRBV4-3	.	TRBJ1-1	CASSQVSAGNTEAFF
TRBV11-2	TRBD2	TRBJ2-2	CASSLSTPGLAATGELFF
TRBV5-4	.	TRBJ2-1	CASSLDGSSYNEQFF
TRBV4-3	.	TRBJ1-1	CASSQDRNTEAFF
TRBV2	TRBD1	TRBJ1-2	CASRLGQGGGYTF
TRBV7-6	.	TRBJ1-1	CASSLGTANTEAFF
TRBV13	.	TRBJ2-2	CASSLALGELFF
TRBV28	.	TRBJ2-7	CASSLRVGVFEQYF
TRBV6-5	TRBD1	TRBJ2-7	CASSLHRDRPYEQYF
TRBV4-1	TRBD2	TRBJ2-5	CASSQESPPGTRWETQYF
TRBV5-1	.	TRBJ2-6	CASSLAVSNGANVLTF
TRBV2	TRBD2	TRBJ2-7	CASSETGLAYEQYF
TRBV15	.	TRBJ2-1	CATRGPYNEQFF
TRBV18	.	TRBJ1-1	CASSSNRVGGTEAFF
TRBV5-4	.	TRBJ2-1	CASSLVPLGGQFF
TRBV11-3	TRBD2	TRBJ2-5	CASSSTSGGETQYF
TRBV2	TRBD2	TRBJ2-3	CASVRLAGPDTQYF
TRBV19	.	TRBJ2-7	CASRTRDFPYEQYF
TRBV30	.	TRBJ1-2	CAWSSPLGGYTF
TRBV4-3	.	TRBJ1-5	CASSQEVGKIDSNQPQHF
TRBV21-1	.	TRBJ1-5	CASSKGPEGAHSNQPQHF
TRBV9	.	TRBJ2-1	CASSVGQNPNNEQFF
TRBV29-1	.	TRBJ1-4	CSAWGDGEKLFF
TRBV7-9	.	TRBJ2-5	CASSLFGAGETQYF
TRBV6-5	.	TRBJ1-1	CASSYSVAGNTEAFF
TRBV19	.	TRBJ2-7	CASRPGTPLYEQYF
TRBV7-9	.	TRBJ1-5	CASSRTDSNQPQHF
TRBV18	.	TRBJ1-1	CASSPPLGESEAFF
TRBV5-1	.	TRBJ2-3	CASSFWGRDTQYF
TRBV5-1	.	TRBJ2-4	CASTMGGIQYF
TRBV7-8	TRBD2	TRBJ2-5	CATRGSGGLETQYF
TRBV7-9	TRBD2	TRBJ2-3	CASSPLAGRGASDTQYF
TRBV25-1	.	TRBJ1-1	CASSELGELVAFF
TRBV29-1	.	TRBJ2-1	CSVVTYNEQFF
TRBV7-2	.	TRBJ1-6	CASSSDGPFSPLHF
TRBV30	TRBD2	TRBJ2-1	CAWSRLAGGPVKGQFF
TRBV27	TRBD1	TRBJ1-5	CASSIDRGSNQPQHF